These 24 T cell receptor beta chains were sequenced from one sample in a study of cytotoxic CD8 clonotypes in ibrutinib-treated CLL. The table came from immunoSEQ multiplex PCR; TCRdb's copy has only in-frame clones and leaves some out. The sample carries about 39,000 clones, roughly 65% recorded once. The input for sequencing was PBMCs, taken at disease progression, from a patient treated with ibrutinib. The receptors come from a human donor with chronic lymphocytic leukemia.

This chain links TRBV30 with TRBJ2-3, with TRBD2 matching 13 bases. V lost 3 bases, J lost 4 bases, and 10 bases stayed unmatched. CDR3 size: 17 residues. Germline V CDR1 and CDR2: GTSNPN, SVGIG (reference sequence). CDR3 region: CAWRRLAGGLVADTQYF. CDR3 coding DNA: TGTGCCTGGAGAAGACTAGCGGGAGGCTTGGTAGCAGATACGCAGTATTTT. Complete variable domain (other parts from reference TRBV30 and TRBJ2-3): SQTIHQWPATLVQPVGSPLSLECTVEGTSNPNLYWYRQAAGRGLQLLFYSVGIGQISSEVPQNLSASRPQDRQFILSSKKLLLSDSGFYLCAWRRLAGGLVADTQYFGPGTRLTVL.

This clone is a singleton in its sample. The CDR3, as DNA: TGCAGCGTACCCTCCTGGGGGTCCCGGGGCTACGAGCAGTACTTC. As protein: CSVPSWGSRGYEQYF. V gene TRBV29-1 combines with J gene TRBJ2-7; D is tentatively TRBD1 or TRBD2 (5 bases each). This CDR3 has 15 residues. The germline CDR1 and CDR2 sequences are SQVTM and ANQGSEA. With 6 bases removed from V and 3 bases from J, the gap between germline ends came to 21 bases.

The CDR3 region has the DNA TGCGCCAGCAGCTCCGGGACGGGAGGGATTGACGAGCAGTACTTC. Its protein is CASSSGTGGIDEQYF. This chain connects TRBV5-1 to TRBJ2-7, with 8 bases matching TRBD2. V shed 3 bases and J 5 bases; nucleotides not matched to a gene: 10. The germline gives CDR1 SGHRS, CDR2 YFSETQ. This CDR3 has 15 amino acids.

The chain is built from TRBV27 and TRBJ1-1; D is uncertain. This CDR3 region has 13 residues. The V and J ends lost 5 bases and 7 bases respectively, with 14 bases between them. Germline V gene data show CDR1 as MNHEY and CDR2 as SMNVEV (reference sequence). The CDR3 region is CASSPTGRGEAFF. The DNA of the CDR3 is TGTGCCAGCAGTCCGACGGGAAGAGGTGAAGCTTTCTTT.

The genes are TRBV7-2 and TRBJ2-7; 8 positions agree with TRBD1. This CDR3 has 16 amino acids. J was trimmed by 5 bases and V by 2 bases; bases with no gene match: 11. The germline gives CDR1 SGHTA, CDR2 FQGNSA. The CDR3 coding sequence is TGTGCCAGCAGCTTAAAAAGAGACAGGGGTCTTCACGAGCAGTACTTC. As protein: CASSLKRDRGLHEQYF.

The chain links TRBV5-1 to TRBJ2-5; D is ambiguous. The V gene's germline CDR1 is SGHRS and CDR2 YFSETQ. This CDR3 contains 14 residues. V was pared by 1 base and J by 2 bases, with 9 bases between. CDR3 DNA: TGCGCCAGCAGCTTGTTCGGTTCGCAAGAGACCCAGTACTTC. Amino acids: CASSLFGSQETQYF.

This clone has a handful of counts. The chain uses TRBV4-1 and TRBJ2-7; D not certain. The CDR3 runs 14 residues. V was cut by 0 bases and J by 2 bases, with 8 bases left in between. CDR1 MGHRA and CDR2 YSYEKL come from the germline V gene. In nucleotides, the CDR3 is TGCGCCAGCAGCCAAGAGGGCCGAGCCTACGAGCAGTACTTC. Translating it yields CASSQEGRAYEQYF.

This clone has just a few counts. The chain carries TRBV2 and TRBJ1-5; D is possibly TRBD1 (6 bases). Trimming took 6 bases from V and 0 from J, leaving 12 bases between them. The V gene's germline CDR1 is SNHLY and CDR2 FYNNEI. CDR3 length: 15 residues. CDR3 loop: CASRRTDYSNQPQHF. The CDR3 nucleotides are TGTGCCAGCAGGAGGACAGACTATAGCAATCAGCCCCAGCATTTT.

In its sample, this clone was seen many times. The gene calls are TRBV13 and TRBJ2-2; D is perhaps TRBD1 (5 bases). Trimming removed 8 bases at V and 3 bases at J, with 10 bases between. This CDR3 has 13 amino acids. Germline CDR1 reads PRHDT; CDR2 reads FYEKMQ (reference sequence). The CDR3 coding sequence is TGTGCCAGCGCGATAGGGGACACCGGGGAGCTGTTTTTT. The encoded protein is CASAIGDTGELFF.

The V call is TRBV19, the J call TRBJ1-5; TRBD1 might be the D (6 bases). V gave up 5 bases and J gave up 6 bases, with 17 bases separating them. Per germline, CDR1 LNHDA and CDR2 SQIVND (reference sequence). The CDR3 runs 15 residues. This CDR3 is CASSPGGGSFQPQHF. The CDR3, as DNA: TGTGCCAGTAGTCCCGGGGGGGGCTCGTTTCAGCCCCAGCATTTT.

The chain has TRBV5-1 and TRBJ2-3; TRBD2 matches 13 bases. The CDR3 is 17 residues long. With 4 bases clipped from V and 3 bases from J, the junction kept 8 bases outside the gene matches. Germline CDR1 reads SGHRS; CDR2 reads YFSETQ. The CDR3 coding sequence is TGCGCCAGCAGCCCCATACGACTAGCGGGAGGAACAGATACGCAGTATTTT. Amino acid sequence: CASSPIRLAGGTDTQYF.

The chain uses TRBV27 and TRBJ2-3; TRBD1 matches at 11 bases. This CDR3 is built from 16 residues. The ends lost 6 bases at V and 4 bases at J; junction bases unmatched: 9. Germline loops: CDR1 MNHEY, CDR2 SMNVEV (reference sequence). In DNA form, the CDR3 reads TGTGCCAGCAGATTAACGCCGGGACAGGGGGCAGATACGCAGTATTTT. Translating gives CASRLTPGQGADTQYF.

The chain carries TRBV19 and TRBJ2-7; D is unresolved. The V end was cut by 4 bases, the J end by 0 bases, with 7 bases between. Per the germline V gene, CDR1 is LNHDA and CDR2 is SQIVND (reference sequence). This CDR3 spans 13 amino acids. The CDR3 DNA sequence: TGTGCCAGTAGTACTGATAGCTCCTACGAGCAGTACTTC. Translating gives CASSTDSSYEQYF.

The chain uses TRBV27 and TRBJ2-7, with a tentative D call TRBD1 (5 bases). The germline V gene encodes CDR1 MNHEY and CDR2 SMNVEV (reference sequence). Trimming took off 8 bases at V and 4 bases at J, with 15 bases between the two ends. The CDR3 covers 13 residues. CDR3 in amino acids: CASRLGQLYEQYF. DNA for the CDR3: TGTGCCAGCCGTCTGGGGCAGTTATACGAGCAGTACTTC.

Only a few counts were recorded for this clone. The chain employs TRBV12-5 and TRBJ2-1, with D perhaps matching TRBD1 (5 bases). The germline CDR1 and CDR2 sequences are LGHNT and FRNRAP. The V and J ends lost 6 bases and 7 bases respectively, with 19 bases between them. This CDR3 has 15 residues. In DNA form, the CDR3 reads TGTGCTAGTGGCAACTCCCTATCCCGACAGAATGAGCAGTTCTTC. Amino acid sequence: CASGNSLSRQNEQFF.

V and J are TRBV28 and TRBJ2-3, with a weak D call TRBD2 (7 bases). The V end was cut by 5 bases, the J end by 4 bases, with 10 bases between. The germline CDR1 and CDR2 sequences are MDHEN and SYDVKM. The length of the CDR3 is 13 residues. Written as DNA, the CDR3 is TGTGCCAGCAGTGGGGGGGCCCCAGATACGCAGTATTTT. Translation gives CASSGGAPDTQYF.

The sample holds a few counts of this clone. The V and J genes are TRBV6-5 and TRBJ1-4; 9 nucleotides align to TRBD1. V lost 5 bases, J lost 5 bases, and 3 bases stayed unmatched. The CDR3 loop spans 14 amino acids. Germline-derived CDR1 and CDR2 are MNHEY and SVGAGI. The CDR3, as DNA: TGTGCCAGCAGTGACAGGGGGAGGAATGAAAAACTGTTTTTT. It encodes CASSDRGRNEKLFF.

This clone turned up a few times. The chain carries TRBV4-1 and TRBJ2-3; tentative D call: TRBD2 (6 bases). This CDR3 has 17 residues. The germline V gene encodes CDR1 MGHRA and CDR2 YSYEKL. The V end was cut by 1 base, the J end by 2 bases, with 16 bases between. CDR3 amino acids: CASSQAPGSGYTDTQYF. CDR3 nucleotide sequence: TGCGCCAGCAGCCAAGCCCCGGGGAGCGGGTACACAGATACGCAGTATTTT.

The chain carries TRBV5-8 and TRBJ1-5; TRBD1 is a possible D gene (6 bases). In germline, CDR1 is SGHTS, CDR2 YDEGEE. V was trimmed by 7 bases and J by 0 bases, leaving 11 bases between them. CDR3 length: 14 amino acids. The CDR3 nucleotides are TGTGCCAGCGAGGACAGTTATAGCAATCAGCCCCAGCATTTT. Translated, it gives CASEDSYSNQPQHF.

J is TRBJ2-3 and V is TRBV27, with a weak D call TRBD2 (5 bases). CDR1 and CDR2 from the germline V gene are MNHEY and SMNVEV (reference sequence). The CDR3 runs to 14 residues. V lost 3 bases and J lost 1, with 8 bases in between. DNA of the CDR3: TGTGCCAGCAGTTTGAGGCGGGGCACAGATACGCAGTATTTT. Its translation: CASSLRRGTDTQYF.

This rearrangement joins TRBV7-9 to TRBJ1-1, with a tentative D call TRBD1 (5 bases). This CDR3 region has 11 residues. Trimming left V 0 bases short and J 10 bases short, with 6 bases between. CDR1 and CDR2 from the germline V gene are SEHNR and FQNEAQ (reference sequence). CDR3 nucleotides: TGTGCCAGCAGCTTAGCGGGGGGAGCTTTCTTT. This gives the protein CASSLAGGAFF.

V usage is TRBV10-3 and J usage is TRBJ1-4; D unclear. CDR3 length: 15 residues. The germline V and J ends were trimmed by 0 bases and 0 bases, with 5 bases remaining between them. In germline, CDR1 is ENHRY, CDR2 SYGVKD. The CDR3 DNA reads TGTGCCATCAGTGAGTCGGGTTCAACTAATGAAAAACTGTTTTTT. Translating it yields CAISESGSTNEKLFF.

CDR3 DNA: TGTGCCAGCAGCTTGGTCCAAAGGGACTATGGCTACACCTTC. This codes for CASSLVQRDYGYTF. This chain joins TRBV5-6 and TRBJ1-2; no clear D gene. CDR3 length: 14 residues. Germline assignment: CDR1 SGHDT and CDR2 YYEEEE. The ends were cut back, 0 bases at V and 3 bases at J, with 9 bases in the middle.

This sequence joins TRBV29-1 and TRBJ2-7; a possible D gene is TRBD2 (6 bases). Germline CDR1 is SQVTM and CDR2 is ANQGSEA. This CDR3 is 16 amino acids long. The V gene lost 1 base and the J gene lost 1 base, with 17 bases spanning the gap. The CDR3 DNA is TGCAGCGTTGAAGCAGGTCGCGGGACGACTTCCTACGAGCAGTACTTC. Protein: CSVEAGRGTTSYEQYF.